In this sample, the clone carrying this T cell receptor beta chain turned up once. Its antigen is unknown. The data were obtained in a study of cytomegalovirus exposure and HLA in healthy donors. Overall study findings and caveats: Apart from CMV serostatus, no immune exposure information was available. As a later analysis showed, several of the most significant clusters appeared to be linked to common viral pathogens. An analysis done earlier found most TCR beta V segments productive about 90% or about 30% of the time.

V was trimmed by 5 bases and J by 7 bases, leaving 24 bases between them. The CDR3 covers 16 residues. The V gene's germline CDR1 is LGHNA and CDR2 YNFKEQ. The PCR used 60 Vbeta and 13 Jbeta primers. Only in-frame clones appear in the TCRdb table, and some are missing; sequencing was by immunoSEQ multiplex PCR. This sample carries around 99,000 clones, around 77% of them seen once, and the ten largest clones take approximately 3.5%. Healthy individuals who donated bone marrow served as the donors. This chain joins TRBV4-2 and TRBJ2-7; a weak D match, TRBD1 (7 bases). This receptor was obtained from a man aged 35-49 years in good health and CMV-seronegative. The specimen was PBMCs. In nucleotides, the CDR3 is TGTGCCAGCAGCTACCGTGGGGCGGGACAGAGCGGGGAGCAGTACTTC. Amino acid sequence: CASSYRGAGQSGEQYF.